This T cell receptor (beta chain) derives from a study of Ad26.COV2.S vaccination and SARS-CoV-2 variants. Study-wide points: Reports say spike-specific CD8+ and CD4+ T cell responses covered substantial breadth after vaccination.

In the case of this clone: Antigen unknown.

Documented treatment: 19 received Ad26.COV2.S at low or high dose, single or two shots; 5 received placebo; per-sample allocation not given. Sampling took place 63 days after the first vaccine or placebo injection. Expressing Wuhan-strain SARS-CoV-2 spike, an Ad26 vector served as the vaccine. Profiled with immunoSEQ multiplex PCR; TCRdb holds only in-frame clones, not every one. The sample has about 680,000 clones; approximately 88% are singletons. This CDR3 spans 17 amino acids. The V end lost 0 bases, the J end lost 2 bases, and 16 bases lay between the germline ends. From germline, CDR1 is SGDLS and CDR2 YYNGEE.

This sequence originates from a person between 18 and 60 years old who received the Ad26.COV2.S COVID-19 vaccine or a placebo. The specimen comprised peripheral blood, sampled in a trial of Ad26.COV2.S vaccine versus placebo. The chain employs TRBV9 and TRBJ2-3; D perhaps matches TRBD2 (5 bases). The CDR3 protein is CASSVASGGDYTDTQYF. CDR3 nucleotide sequence: TGTGCCAGCAGCGTAGCTTCGGGCGGAGACTACACAGATACGCAGTATTTT.